These 3 T cell receptor beta chains share one sample of origin, sequenced in a study of T cell responses to AZD1222 COVID-19 vaccine. The repertoire was sequenced with immunoSEQ multiplex PCR; TCRdb's copy has only in-frame clones and lacks some. Among about 140,000 clones listed, approximately 93% were seen once. The input for sequencing was peripheral blood, taken on day 0 of MenACWY control vaccination. These receptors all stem from an adult in good health.

This chain links TRBV5-6 with TRBJ1-2, with a weak D call TRBD1 (5 bases). This CDR3 comprises 13 residues. The germline V gene has CDR1 SGHDT and CDR2 YYEEEE. V gave up 0 bases and J gave up 7 bases, with 10 bases separating them. The CDR3 region is CASSLEPGAGYTF. CDR3 coding DNA: TGTGCCAGCAGCTTGGAACCTGGGGCTGGCTACACCTTC.

This chain links TRBV9 with TRBJ1-6; 7 positions match TRBD1. CDR3 length equals 16 residues. Germline loops: CDR1 SGDLS, CDR2 YYNGEE. V lost 4 bases, J lost 2 bases, and 6 bases stayed unmatched. CDR3 nucleotides: TGTGCCAGCAGCCCATGGGACAGCCCCTATAATTCACCCCTCCACTTT. It codes for CASSPWDSPYNSPLHF.

The rearrangement links TRBV10-3 to TRBJ1-2; D is ambiguous. The CDR3 length is 13 residues. V dropped 3 bases and J dropped 2 bases, with 7 bases sitting between them. From germline, CDR1 is ENHRY and CDR2 SYGVKD. The chain's CDR3 is CAISETANYGYTF. CDR3 sequence (DNA): TGTGCCATCAGTGAAACCGCCAACTATGGCTACACCTTC.